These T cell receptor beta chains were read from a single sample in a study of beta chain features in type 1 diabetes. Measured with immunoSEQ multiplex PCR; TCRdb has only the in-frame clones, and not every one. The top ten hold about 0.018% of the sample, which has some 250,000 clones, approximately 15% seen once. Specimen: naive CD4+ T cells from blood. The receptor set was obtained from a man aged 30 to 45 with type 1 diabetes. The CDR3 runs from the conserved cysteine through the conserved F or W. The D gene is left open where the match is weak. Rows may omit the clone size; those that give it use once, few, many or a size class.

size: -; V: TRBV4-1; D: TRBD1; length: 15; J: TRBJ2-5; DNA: TGCGCCAGCAGCCGAGGACAGGGGGGATACGAGACCCAGTACTTC; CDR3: CASSRGQGGYETQYF
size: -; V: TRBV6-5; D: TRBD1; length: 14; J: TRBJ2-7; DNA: TGTGCCAGCAGTTGGACAGGAGACACCTCCGAGCAGTACTTC; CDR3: CASSWTGDTSEQYF
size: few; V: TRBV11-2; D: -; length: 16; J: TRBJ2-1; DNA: TGTGCCAGCAGTTTACAGGGAACGAAGGGGGAGAATGAGCAGTTCTTC; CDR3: CASSLQGTKGENEQFF
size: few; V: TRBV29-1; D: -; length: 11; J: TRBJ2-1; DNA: TGCAGCGTGGACAGATACAATGAGCAGTTCTTC; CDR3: CSVDRYNEQFF
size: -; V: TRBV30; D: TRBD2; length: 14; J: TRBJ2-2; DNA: TGTGCCTGGAGTTGGCTAGCGGGATCCGGGGAGCTGTTTTTT; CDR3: CAWSWLAGSGELFF
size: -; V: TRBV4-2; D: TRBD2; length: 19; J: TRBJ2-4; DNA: TGTGCCAGCAGCCAAGAAGGGGCGGGAGGGTTAGGGGCCAAAAACATTCAGTACTTC; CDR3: CASSQEGAGGLGAKNIQYF
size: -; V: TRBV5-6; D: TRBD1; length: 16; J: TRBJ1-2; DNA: TGTGCCAGCAGCCAGTTGGACAGGGAATTGGACTATGGCTACACCTTC; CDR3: CASSQLDRELDYGYTF
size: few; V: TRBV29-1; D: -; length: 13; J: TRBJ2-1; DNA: TGCAGCGTCGAAGACAGGACATACAATGAGCAGTTCTTC; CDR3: CSVEDRTYNEQFF
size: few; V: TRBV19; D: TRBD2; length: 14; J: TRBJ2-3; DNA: TGTGCCAATACTCTGCGGGAGTGGTCAGATACGCAGTATTTT; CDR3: CANTLREWSDTQYF
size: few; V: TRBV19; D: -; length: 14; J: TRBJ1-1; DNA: TGTGCCAGTAGTATAACGAGGGTGAACACTGAAGCTTTCTTT; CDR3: CASSITRVNTEAFF
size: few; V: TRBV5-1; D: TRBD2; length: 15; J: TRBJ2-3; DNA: TGCGCCAGCAGCCCACTAGCGGTCAGCACAGATACGCAGTATTTT; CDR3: CASSPLAVSTDTQYF
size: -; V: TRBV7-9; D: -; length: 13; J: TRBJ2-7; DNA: TGTGCCAGCAGCCACTCTCAGGGGTACGAGCAGTACTTC; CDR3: CASSHSQGYEQYF
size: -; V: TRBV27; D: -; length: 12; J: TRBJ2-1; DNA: TGTGCCAGCAGCGACAGCTACAATGAGCAGTTCTTC; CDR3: CASSDSYNEQFF
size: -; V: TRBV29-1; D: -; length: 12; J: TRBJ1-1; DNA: TGCAGCGTTGTCCCGGGGAACACTGAAGCTTTCTTT; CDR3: CSVVPGNTEAFF
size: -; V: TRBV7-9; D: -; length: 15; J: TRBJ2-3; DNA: TGTGCCAGCAGCTCCAGGGGGGAGACCACAGATACGCAGTATTTT; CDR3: CASSSRGETTDTQYF
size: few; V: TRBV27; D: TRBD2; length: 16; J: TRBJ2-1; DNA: TGTGCCAGCAGTCCTAGCGGGAGAGGGTCCTACAATGAGCAGTTCTTC; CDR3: CASSPSGRGSYNEQFF
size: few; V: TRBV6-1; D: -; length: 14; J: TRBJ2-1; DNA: TGTGCCAGCAGTGACCCCGGGAGTCACAATGAGCAGTTCTTC; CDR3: CASSDPGSHNEQFF
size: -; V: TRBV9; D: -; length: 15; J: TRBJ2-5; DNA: TGTGCCAGCAGCGTAGCTGAGGCATTACCCGAGACCCAGTACTTC; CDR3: CASSVAEALPETQYF
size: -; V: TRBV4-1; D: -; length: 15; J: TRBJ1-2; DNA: TGCGCCAGCAGCCAAGGGTACGAACAGACCTATGGCTACACCTTC; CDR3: CASSQGYEQTYGYTF
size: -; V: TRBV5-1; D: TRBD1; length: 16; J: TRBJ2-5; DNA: TGCGCCAGCAGCTTGGCCGACAGGGGCCCGGGAGAGACCCAGTACTTC; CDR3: CASSLADRGPGETQYF
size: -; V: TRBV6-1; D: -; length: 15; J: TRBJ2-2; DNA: TGTGCCAGCAGTGCCCCGGACAGATACACCGGGGAGCTGTTTTTT; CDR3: CASSAPDRYTGELFF
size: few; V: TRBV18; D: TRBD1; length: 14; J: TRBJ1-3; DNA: TGTGCCAGCTCACCGACAGGGTACGGAAACACCATATATTTT; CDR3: CASSPTGYGNTIYF
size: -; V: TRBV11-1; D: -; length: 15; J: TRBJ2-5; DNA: TGTGCCAGCAGCTTAGTGTCGGACAGAAGAGAGACCCAGTACTTC; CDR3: CASSLVSDRRETQYF
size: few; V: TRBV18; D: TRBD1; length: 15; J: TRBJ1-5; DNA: TGTGCCAGCTCATCCGGGACAGGGGGCAATCAGCCCCAGCATTTT; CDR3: CASSSGTGGNQPQHF
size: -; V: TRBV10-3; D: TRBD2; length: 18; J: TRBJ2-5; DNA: TGTGCCATCAGCACTGGGGCTAGCGGGGGGGCCGTCGCTGAGACCCAGTACTTC; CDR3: CAISTGASGGAVAETQYF
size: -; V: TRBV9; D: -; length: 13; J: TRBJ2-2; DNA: TGTGCCAGCAGCGTTGCGGCCAAGGGGGAGCTGTTTTTT; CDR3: CASSVAAKGELFF
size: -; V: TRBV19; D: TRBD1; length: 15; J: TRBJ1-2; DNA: TGTGCCAGTAGTCAGCAACCAGGGGGCCTCTATGGCTACACCTTC; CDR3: CASSQQPGGLYGYTF
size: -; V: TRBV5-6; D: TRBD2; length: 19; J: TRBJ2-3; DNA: TGTGCCAGCAGCAAGGGACTAGCGGGGGGCGTTTCTAGCACAGATACGCAGTATTTT; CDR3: CASSKGLAGGVSSTDTQYF
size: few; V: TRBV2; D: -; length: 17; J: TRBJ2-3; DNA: TGTGCCAGCAGTTTCCTTGGGGCAGGGAGGAACACAGATACGCAGTATTTT; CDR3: CASSFLGAGRNTDTQYF
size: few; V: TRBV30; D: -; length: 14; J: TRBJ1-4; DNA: TGTGCCTGGACCCCGTGGGGGGTTAATGAAAAACTGTTTTTT; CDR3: CAWTPWGVNEKLFF
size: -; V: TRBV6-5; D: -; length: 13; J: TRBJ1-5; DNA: TGTGCCAGCAGTTACGGTTATAGCCAGCCCCAGCATTTT; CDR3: CASSYGYSQPQHF
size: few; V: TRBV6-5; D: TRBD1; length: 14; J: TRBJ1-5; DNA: TGTGCCAGCAGTTACAGGGGGCAGGGGCAGCCCCAGCATTTT; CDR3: CASSYRGQGQPQHF
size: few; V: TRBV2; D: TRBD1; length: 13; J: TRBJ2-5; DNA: TGTGCCAGCGGCCGGGACAGGGCTGAGACCCAGTACTTC; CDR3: CASGRDRAETQYF
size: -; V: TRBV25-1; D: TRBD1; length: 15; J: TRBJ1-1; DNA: TGTGCCAGCTCCGGCGAGAGACAGGGGGCCACTGAAGCTTTCTTT; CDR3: CASSGERQGATEAFF
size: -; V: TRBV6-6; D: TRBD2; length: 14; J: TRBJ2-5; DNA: TGTGCCAGCAGTACTAGCGGGGGACAAGAGACCCAGTACTTC; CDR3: CASSTSGGQETQYF
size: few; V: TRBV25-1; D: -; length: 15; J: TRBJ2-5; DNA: TGTGCCAGCAGTGAAAGACTAGGGGCGGTCGAGACCCAGTACTTC; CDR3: CASSERLGAVETQYF
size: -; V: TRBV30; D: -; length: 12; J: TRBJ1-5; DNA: TGTGCCTGGAGGGCCCCAAATCAGCCCCAGCATTTT; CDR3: CAWRAPNQPQHF
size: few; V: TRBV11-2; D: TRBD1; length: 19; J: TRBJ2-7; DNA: TGTGCCAGCAGCTTATATGCCCCCCGCCGACAGGGGAAAGTGAACGAGCAGTACTTC; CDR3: CASSLYAPRRQGKVNEQYF
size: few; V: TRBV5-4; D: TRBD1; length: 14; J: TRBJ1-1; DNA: TGTGCCAGCAGCCCGGGACAGGGTTTGAAAGTAGCTTTCTTT; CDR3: CASSPGQGLKVAFF
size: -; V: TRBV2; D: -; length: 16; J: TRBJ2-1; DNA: TGTGCCAGCAGCGAAGAGGGGAGGAGCTCCTACAATGAGCAGTTCTTC; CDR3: CASSEEGRSSYNEQFF
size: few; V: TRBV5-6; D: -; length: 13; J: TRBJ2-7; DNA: TGTGCCAGCAGCTTGGTCGCCGGGGGCGAGCAGTACTTC; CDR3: CASSLVAGGEQYF
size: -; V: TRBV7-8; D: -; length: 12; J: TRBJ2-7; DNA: TGTGCCAGCAGCTCCACTACCTACGAGCAGTACTTC; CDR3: CASSSTTYEQYF
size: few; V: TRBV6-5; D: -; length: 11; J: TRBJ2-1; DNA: TGTGCCAGCAGCCGGGGCAATGAGCAGTTCTTC; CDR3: CASSRGNEQFF
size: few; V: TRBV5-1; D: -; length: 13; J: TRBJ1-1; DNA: TGCGCCAGCAGCTTTACAGGGAACACTGAAGCTTTCTTT; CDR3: CASSFTGNTEAFF
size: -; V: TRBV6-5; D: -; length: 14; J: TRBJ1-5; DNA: TGTGCCAGCAGTTACTCACAGGGAAGACAGCCCCAGCATTTT; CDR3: CASSYSQGRQPQHF
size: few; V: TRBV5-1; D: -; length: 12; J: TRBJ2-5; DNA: TGCGCCAGCAGCTTGGATATGGAGACCCAGTACTTC; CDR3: CASSLDMETQYF
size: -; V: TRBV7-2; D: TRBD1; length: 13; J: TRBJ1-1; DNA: TGTGCCAGCAGCCTCGGACAGGCCACTGAAGCTTTCTTT; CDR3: CASSLGQATEAFF
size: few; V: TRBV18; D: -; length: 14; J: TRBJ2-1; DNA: TGTGCCAGCTCACCACAACAGGGTAACAATGAGCAGTTCTTC; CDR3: CASSPQQGNNEQFF
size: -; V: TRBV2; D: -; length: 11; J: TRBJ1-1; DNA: TGTGCCAGCAGAGCGAACACTGAAGCTTTCTTT; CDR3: CASRANTEAFF
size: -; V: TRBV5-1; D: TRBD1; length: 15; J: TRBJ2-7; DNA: TGCGCCAGCAGCTTCGGACAGGGGTTAACCTACGAGCAGTACTTC; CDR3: CASSFGQGLTYEQYF